These 28 T cell receptor beta chains were sequenced from one sample in a study of blood T cell repertoires in COVID-19 (dated by TCRdb to the early 2020s). The library was generated by the immunoSEQ multiplex PCR assay. TCRdb stores this immuneACCESS table with in-frame sequences only. Part of the clones is absent; in the studies checked, under half of the shortfall reflects unresolved V genes, and no reason is known for the rest. The sample table records 300,000 to 400,000 clones; 87% of these occur just once. The ten largest account for roughly a tenth of the sample. Specimen: peripheral blood. The receptors originated from a man aged 25 to 45 with COVID-19, enrolled during active disease.

This sequence joins TRBV6-5 and TRBJ1-6; a possible D gene is TRBD1 (6 bases). Trimming took 7 bases from V and 10 from J, leaving 20 bases between them. The CDR3 spans 15 residues. Germline CDR1 reads MNHEY; CDR2 reads SVGAGI. CDR3 DNA: TGTGCCAGCATACTAAGCACAGGGAGTTGGTCACCCCTCCACTTT. Protein: CASILSTGSWSPLHF.

The chain uses TRBV28 and TRBJ2-1; D is perhaps TRBD1 (5 bases). V shed 6 bases and J shed 3 bases, with 18 bases lying between them. Germline values: CDR1 MDHEN, CDR2 SYDVKM. This CDR3 is 16 amino acids long. CDR3 in amino acids: CASSPLGLPYYNEQFF. CDR3 coding DNA: TGTGCCAGCAGCCCCCTGGGGCTACCATACTACAATGAGCAGTTCTTC.

The V call is TRBV6-2 or TRBV6-3, the J call TRBJ2-7, with TRBD1 identical over 7 bases. The ends lost 4 bases at V and 2 bases at J; junction bases unmatched: 8. The CDR3 has 15 residues. CDR1 and CDR2 from the germline V gene are MNHEY and SVGEGT. The CDR3 DNA reads TGTGCCAGCAGTTCCGACAGGGTGGGAACCTACGAGCAGTACTTC. This encodes CASSSDRVGTYEQYF.

A word on this clone: Other nucleotide sequences in the sample specify the same CDR3. The chain recombines TRBV25-1 with TRBJ1-2, with a tentative D call TRBD1 (6 bases). Trimming took off 4 bases at V and 2 bases at J, with 11 bases between the two ends. This CDR3 has 14 residues. The germline V gene has CDR1 MGHDK and CDR2 SYGVNS. CDR3 protein: CASSGGQSNYGYTF. For the CDR3, the DNA is TGTGCCAGCAGTGGAGGACAGTCAAACTATGGCTACACCTTC.

The chain is built from TRBV19 and TRBJ1-5; 10 bases map to TRBD1. Looked up from germline, CDR1 is LNHDA and CDR2 is SQIVND (reference sequence). The trim removed 4 bases at V and 7 bases at J, leaving 7 bases unmatched. CDR3 length: 15 amino acids. The CDR3, as DNA: TGTGCCAGTAGTACCGACAGGGGGCGATTCCAGCCCCAGCATTTT. This codes for CASSTDRGRFQPQHF.

The chain is built from TRBV30 and TRBJ2-7; 8 bases map to TRBD2. CDR3 size: 14 residues. CDR1 is GTSNPN and CDR2 is SVGIG in the germline V gene (reference sequence). V shed 3 bases, J shed 6 bases, and the junction held 10 bases outside the gene matches. The CDR3 nucleotides read TGTGCCTGGAGATACGGGAGGGTCGCCGCCGAGCAGTACTTC. It specifies CAWRYGRVAAEQYF.

This clone was recorded once. The chain is built from TRBV27 and TRBJ2-2, with 7 bases matching TRBD1. The V and J ends lost 5 bases and 3 bases, in that order; junction bases with no gene match: 21. Germline V gene data show CDR1 as MNHEY and CDR2 as SMNVEV (reference sequence). CDR3 size: 20 residues. This CDR3 is CASSMDRSKVGSADTGELFF. Here the CDR3 DNA reads TGTGCCAGCAGTATGGACAGGTCAAAAGTCGGAAGCGCGGACACCGGGGAGCTGTTTTTT.

The chain is built from TRBV5-6 and TRBJ2-1; 8 positions agree with TRBD1. Germline assignment: CDR1 SGHDT and CDR2 YYEEEE. This CDR3 has 15 residues. V lost 4 bases to trimming and J lost 3 bases; unmatched junction nucleotides: 6. The CDR3: CASSAAGTGYNEQFF. The CDR3, as DNA: TGTGCCAGCAGCGCGGCCGGGACAGGCTACAATGAGCAGTTCTTC.

This chain joins TRBV27 and TRBJ2-1; D is undetermined. V shed 0 bases and J shed 3 bases, with 12 bases lying between them. This CDR3 is 16 amino acids long. Germline V lookup: CDR1 MNHEY, CDR2 SMNVEV (reference sequence). The CDR3 DNA is TGTGCCAGCAGTTTATCTCGAGGAACCGTCTACAATGAGCAGTTCTTC. Its translation is CASSLSRGTVYNEQFF.

The V call is TRBV5-8, the J call TRBJ1-5, with unresolved D. The CDR3 has 12 amino acids. Germline-derived CDR1 and CDR2 are SGHTS and YDEGEE. Trimming took 0 bases from V and 5 from J, leaving 3 bases between them. This CDR3 is CASSLADQPQHF. Written as DNA, the CDR3 is TGTGCCAGCAGCTTGGCGGATCAGCCCCAGCATTTT.

The chain has TRBV6-6 and TRBJ1-1, with D possibly TRBD1 on 6 matching bases. There are 12 residues in the CDR3. The germline gives CDR1 MNHNY, CDR2 SVGAGI (reference sequence). Trimming took 2 bases from V and 7 from J, leaving 8 bases between them. The CDR3 DNA reads as TGTGCCAGCAGTTACGCGGACAGTGAAGCTTTCTTT. It is translated as CASSYADSEAFF.

This clone was seen only once. This chain connects TRBV27 to TRBJ2-1, with 10 nucleotides matching TRBD2. The length of the CDR3 is 15 residues. In germline, CDR1 is MNHEY, CDR2 SMNVEV (reference sequence). With V trimmed by 6 bases and J by 2 bases, 4 bases remained unmatched. CDR3 nucleotide sequence: TGTGCCAGCAGCAAGCGGGAGGGGGCCTACAATGAGCAGTTCTTC. Translation: CASSKREGAYNEQFF.

Concerning this clone: Other nucleotide sequences from this sample produce the same CDR3. The chain couples TRBV12-3 or TRBV12-4 to TRBJ1-1, with D unclear. V lost 3 bases, J lost 1 base, and 6 bases lay in between. The CDR3 extends over 13 amino acids. CDR3 DNA: TGTGCCAGCAGTTTGCGGGAGAACACTGAAGCTTTCTTT. Protein sequence: CASSLRENTEAFF.

Comment on this clone: An end of the junction does not agree with germline; a read error may underlie this. The chain uses TRBV19 and TRBJ2-2; the D gene is possibly TRBD2 (5 bases). The CDR3 has 12 residues. CDR1 and CDR2 (germline): LNHDA, SQIVND (reference sequence). CDR3 amino acids: CASRSDHRGAVF. The DNA for the CDR3 is TGTGCCAGTAGATCCGACCACCGGGGAGCTGTTTTT. Complete variable domain (other parts from reference TRBV19 and TRBJ2-2): DGGITQSPKYLFRKEGQNVTLSCEQNLNHDAMYWYRQDPGQGLRLIYYSQIVNDFQKGDIAEGYSVSREKKESFPLTVTSAQKNPTAFYLCASRSDHRGAVFGEGSRLTVL.

The chain employs TRBV18 and TRBJ2-7; the match to TRBD2 covers 7 bases. This CDR3 is built from 14 residues. Looked up from germline, CDR1 is KGHSH and CDR2 is LQKENI. Trimming cost V 3 bases and J 2 bases; bases outside gene matches: 4. The CDR3, as DNA: TGTGCCAGCTCACCTCCTGGACTAGCCTACGAGCAGTACTTC. Protein sequence: CASSPPGLAYEQYF.

V and J are TRBV14 and TRBJ2-1; 12 bases agree with TRBD1. Germline loops: CDR1 SGHDN, CDR2 FVKESK. The CDR3 length is 16 residues. The V and J ends lost 0 bases and 7 bases, in that order; junction bases with no gene match: 4. In DNA, the CDR3 is TGTGCCAGCAGCCAAGAATGGGGACAGGGGGCAAATGAGCAGTTCTTC. Its translation is CASSQEWGQGANEQFF.

The chain couples TRBV7-3 to TRBJ1-1; D not resolved. Germline V gene data show CDR1 as SGHTA and CDR2 as FQGTGA. Trimming pared 8 bases from V and 2 bases from J, leaving 15 bases between. The CDR3 runs to 14 residues. The CDR3 sequence: CASSPETSNTEAFF. The CDR3 region has the DNA TGTGCCAGCTCTCCCGAGACATCTAACACTGAAGCTTTCTTT.

The CDR3 here is CASSPFSGSGNIQYF. CDR3 DNA: TGTGCCAGCAGCCCCTTTAGCGGGAGTGGTAACATTCAGTACTTC. The genes are TRBV3-1 (or the pseudogene TRBV3-2) and TRBJ2-4; the match to TRBD2 covers 9 bases. The germline gives CDR1 LGHDT, CDR2 YNNKEL (reference sequence). The junction had 8 bases not matched to a gene; V was cut back by 4 bases and J by 7 bases. This CDR3 is 15 amino acids long.

The chain joins TRBV11-1 to TRBJ2-1; no definite D call. The CDR3 is made up of 13 amino acids. Germline lookup yields CDR1 SGHAT and CDR2 FQDESV (reference sequence). Trimming took 4 bases from V and 9 from J, leaving 13 bases between them. CDR3 sequence reads: CASSSGTASEQFF. As DNA, the CDR3 is TGTGCCAGCAGCTCGGGTACGGCCAGTGAGCAGTTCTTC.

As for this clone: Other DNA sequences within the sample encode an identical CDR3. The gene calls are TRBV7-8 and TRBJ1-6; D not resolved. V was trimmed by 5 bases and J by 7 bases, leaving 9 bases between them. The germline gives CDR1 SGHVS, CDR2 FQNEAQ. This CDR3 region has 13 residues. The CDR3 loop is CASSLTENSPLHF. Written as DNA, the CDR3 is TGTGCCAGCAGCCTTACAGAAAATTCACCCCTCCACTTT.

J is TRBJ1-6 and V is TRBV12-5, with D uncertain. V was trimmed by 4 bases and J by 5 bases, leaving 3 bases between them. Germline loops: CDR1 LGHNT, CDR2 FRNRAP. The CDR3 runs to 12 residues. The CDR3: CASGSDNSPLHF. CDR3 in DNA: TGTGCTAGTGGTTCCGATAATTCACCCCTCCACTTT.

This chain connects TRBV5-4 to TRBJ2-7; D remains unclear. Trimming shortened V by 0 bases and J by 0 bases, and 10 bases separated the two germline ends. CDR1 and CDR2 from the germline V gene are SGHNT and YYREEE (reference sequence). The CDR3 length is 15 residues. CDR3 amino acids: CASSLALQNSYEQYF. In nucleotides, the CDR3 is TGTGCCAGCAGCTTGGCCCTGCAGAACTCCTACGAGCAGTACTTC.

The chain links TRBV24-1 to TRBJ2-1; tentatively, D is TRBD2 (6 bases). The CDR3 extends over 16 amino acids. Germline CDR1 is KGHDR and CDR2 is SFDVKD. Trimming took 0 bases from V and 2 from J, leaving 10 bases between them. The DNA for the CDR3 is TGTGCCACCAGTGATTTGCGGGCGGGGACCTACAATGAGCAGTTCTTC. This gives the protein CATSDLRAGTYNEQFF.

This chain connects TRBV7-3 to TRBJ2-3, with TRBD1 matching 10 bases. J lost 4 bases, V lost 4 bases, and 8 bases had no gene match. Germline V gene lookup returns CDR1 SGHTA and CDR2 FQGTGA. CDR3 length: 16 residues. CDR3 nucleotide sequence: TGTGCCAGCAGCTCTGCCGGGACAGGGGAGGCAGATACGCAGTATTTT. Translation gives CASSSAGTGEADTQYF.

The chain uses TRBV5-6 and TRBJ1-2; TRBD1 is a possible D gene (6 bases). V was cut by 4 bases and J by 3 bases, with 10 bases left in between. The CDR3 loop spans 13 amino acids. The germline V gene has CDR1 SGHDT and CDR2 YYEEEE. The CDR3 reads CASSLQGYYGYTF. The CDR3 DNA reads as TGTGCCAGCAGCCTGCAGGGGTACTATGGCTACACCTTC. Using reference TRBV5-6 and TRBJ1-2 for the parts outside the CDR3, the full variable domain is DAGVTQSPTHLIKTRGQQVTLRCSPKSGHDTVSWYQQALGQGPQFIFQYYEEEERQRGNFPDRFSGHQFPNYSSELNVNALLLGDSALYLCASSLQGYYGYTFGSGTRLTVV.

V and J are TRBV7-3 and TRBJ2-3, with TRBD1 identical over 10 bases. The V gene's germline CDR1 is SGHTA and CDR2 FQGTGA. This CDR3 region has 15 residues. The trim removed 5 bases at V and 4 bases at J, leaving 6 bases unmatched. The CDR3 protein is CASSPTGTGADTQYF. The CDR3 DNA reads TGTGCCAGCAGCCCCACCGGGACAGGGGCAGATACGCAGTATTTT.

This clone was recorded only once. This sequence joins TRBV9 and TRBJ2-1, with 7 positions matching TRBD1. The CDR3 is 13 residues long. Looked up from germline, CDR1 is SGDLS and CDR2 is YYNGEE. The J segment lost 8 bases and the V segment lost 4 bases, leaving 6 bases of the junction unmatched. The CDR3 spells CASSPDRAYEQFF. CDR3 nucleotide sequence: TGTGCCAGCAGCCCCGACAGGGCGTATGAGCAGTTCTTC.

This chain links TRBV5-6 with TRBJ1-2; a weak D match, TRBD1 (5 bases). Trimming removed 2 bases from V and 3 bases from J, with 11 bases in between. CDR1 and CDR2 from the germline V gene are SGHDT and YYEEEE. The CDR3 extends over 14 amino acids. CDR3 sequence (DNA): TGTGCCAGCAGCTTTATGAACAGGTACTATGGCTACACCTTC. It codes for CASSFMNRYYGYTF.